This entry lists 15 T cell receptor beta chains sequenced from one sample in a study of T-cell memory formation after mild COVID-19. MiXCR, run by TCRdb on the 5' RACE reads, gives a single entry per CDR3 protein. Altogether some 190,000 distinct CDR3 sequences are present, around 20% being singletons, with the ten largest covering 2% to 2.5%. The sequenced material came from PBMCs or a T cell subset sorted from them (not recorded which). Source of these receptors: an adult woman who had mild COVID-19 (a few samples of this study predate the infection). Cell type and time point are not known.

This clonotype was observed a few times. This chain links TRBV12-3 or TRBV12-4 with TRBJ2-3; D gene uncertain. V lost 3 bases and J lost 0, with 16 bases in between. The CDR3 covers 17 residues. DNA for the CDR3: TGTGCCAGCAGTTTGCAACCCCGGTCACCTAGCACAGATACGCAGTATTTT. This gives the protein CASSLQPRSPSTDTQYF.

This clonotype showed up just a few times. This chain connects TRBV24-1 to TRBJ2-5; the D gene is possibly TRBD1 (6 bases). CDR1 is KGHDR, CDR2 SFDVKD, per germline. Trimming cost V 4 bases and J 5 bases, with 16 bases left between them. The CDR3 is 15 amino acids. The CDR3 region is CATSDSWGPGETQYF. CDR3 coding DNA: TGTGCCACCAGTGACTCCTGGGGGCCTGGGGAGACCCAGTACTTC.

The rearrangement links TRBV5-1 to TRBJ1-2; no clear D. Trimming removed 4 bases at V and 4 bases at J, with 11 bases between. The CDR3 is 13 amino acids. Germline values: CDR1 SGHRS, CDR2 YFSETQ. In nucleotides, the CDR3 is TGCGCCAGCAGCCAGGAGGCCGGCTATGGCTACACCTTC. Protein sequence: CASSQEAGYGYTF.

In this sample, this clonotype turned up a few times. The chain uses TRBV12-3 or TRBV12-4 and TRBJ2-7, with 8 nucleotides matching TRBD1. V gave up 4 bases and J gave up 5 bases; unmatched junction bases: 16. The CDR3 consists of 17 residues. CDR3 loop: CASSSDPRQGNFHEQYF. CDR3 nucleotides: TGTGCCAGCAGTTCGGACCCTAGACAGGGGAACTTCCACGAGCAGTACTTC.

There are a few counts of this clonotype. V gene TRBV7-8 combines with J gene TRBJ2-1; 12 bases agree with TRBD2. V trimming: 5 bases; J trimming: 6 bases; junction bases outside the gene matches: 8. Germline V CDR1 and CDR2: SGHVS, FQNEAQ. The CDR3 sequence is 16 residues long. The CDR3: CASSGLLAGGLNEQFF. Written as DNA, the CDR3 is TGTGCCAGCAGCGGGCTCCTAGCGGGGGGGCTCAATGAGCAGTTCTTC.

As DNA, the CDR3 is TGTGCCAGCAGCTTAGATGGGACACAGAATCAGCCCCAGCATTTT. This translates into CASSLDGTQNQPQHF. This chain connects TRBV7-8 to TRBJ1-5, with a tentative D call TRBD1 (6 bases). Germline V gene lookup returns CDR1 SGHVS and CDR2 FQNEAQ. V lost 1 base, J lost 4 bases, and 11 bases lay in between. This CDR3 spans 15 amino acids.

This clonotype was counted only a few times. This chain joins TRBV7-2 and TRBJ1-6, with TRBD1 as a possible D gene (5 bases). V lost 3 bases to trimming and J lost 7 bases, with 16 bases between them. CDR1 and CDR2 from the germline V gene are SGHTA and FQGNSA. The CDR3 covers 16 residues. The CDR3 nucleotides are TGTGCCAGCAGCTTCTCGCCCCAGGGTAGAAATTCACCCCTCCACTTT. This codes for CASSFSPQGRNSPLHF. The full variable domain, its missing parts supplied by reference TRBV7-2 and TRBJ1-6, is GAGVSQSPSNKVTEKGKDVELRCDPISGHTALYWYRQSLGQGLEFLIYFQGNSAPDKSGLPSDRFSAERTGGSVSTLTIQRTQQEDSAVYLCASSFSPQGRNSPLHFGNGTRLTVT.

This clonotype has just a few counts. The chain carries TRBV12-3 or TRBV12-4 and TRBJ2-7, with no clear D. The length of the CDR3 is 15 residues. With 5 bases removed from V and 5 bases from J, the gap between germline ends came to 19 bases. CDR3 in amino acids: CASSAPTVRFNEQYF. As DNA, the CDR3 is TGTGCCAGCAGTGCCCCTACAGTAAGGTTCAACGAGCAGTACTTC.

This chain links TRBV15 with TRBJ2-6, with TRBD1 identical over 8 bases. The CDR3 is made up of 17 amino acids. Germline-derived CDR1 and CDR2 are LNHNV and YYDKDF (reference sequence). J was trimmed by 12 bases and V by 0 bases; bases with no gene match: 13. The CDR3 DNA reads as TGTGCCACCAGCAGAGATTTGGGGCAGGGGGCGGACAGCGTCCTGACTTTC. It translates to CATSRDLGQGADSVLTF. The full variable domain, completed using reference TRBV15 and TRBJ2-6, is DAMVIQNPRYQVTQFGKPVTLSCSQTLNHNVMYWYQQKSSQAPKLLFHYYDKDFNNEADTPDNFQSRRPNTSFCFLDIRSPGLGDTAMYLCATSRDLGQGADSVLTFGAGSRLTVL.

This clonotype was counted only a few times. The rearrangement joins TRBV5-1 to TRBJ2-5, with TRBD2 matching 9 bases. Losses at the gene ends were 1 base for V and 4 bases for J; bases not matched to a gene: 8. The CDR3 has 16 amino acids. Per the germline V gene, CDR1 is SGHRS and CDR2 is YFSETQ. The chain's CDR3 is CASSLIAGGSVETQYF. The CDR3 DNA reads as TGCGCCAGCAGCTTGATCGCGGGGGGGTCCGTAGAGACCCAGTACTTC.

The rearrangement uses TRBV29-1 and TRBJ2-7; TRBD2 aligns across 10 bases. The CDR3 is 13 amino acids. J gave up 7 bases and V 4 bases, and 7 bases lay outside the gene matches. Germline-derived CDR1 and CDR2 are SQVTM and ANQGSEA. For the CDR3, the DNA is TGCAGCGTTGGCTCTAGCGGGAGAGGAGAGCAGTACTTC. Encoded protein: CSVGSSGRGEQYF.

The genes are TRBV3-1 and TRBJ1-3, with D maybe TRBD1 (5 bases). The germline V and J ends were trimmed by 5 bases and 6 bases, with 17 bases remaining between them. CDR1 and CDR2 (germline): LGHDT, YNNKEL (reference sequence). The CDR3 has 15 residues. CDR3 nucleotides: TGTGCCAGCAGCTCCATCCCTGGGGGTTTAAACACCATATATTTT. Protein: CASSSIPGGLNTIYF.

This clonotype has more than one count but fewer than ten. The chain links TRBV6-6 to TRBJ1-2, with TRBD1 as a possible D gene (6 bases). The CDR3 has 14 amino acids. Germline V gene data show CDR1 as MNHNY and CDR2 as SVGAGI (reference sequence). Trimming left V 3 bases short and J 4 bases short, with 12 bases between. CDR3 nucleotides: TGTGCCAGCAGTTATGGAGGGGGTAGCTATGGCTACACCTTC. Protein product: CASSYGGGSYGYTF.

The V call is TRBV2, the J call TRBJ2-5; 7 bases agree with TRBD1. The CDR3 is 14 residues long. Germline lookup yields CDR1 SNHLY and CDR2 FYNNEI. With 7 bases clipped from V and 7 bases from J, the junction kept 12 bases outside the gene matches. CDR3 bases: TGTGCCAGCACTCAACAACAGGGGTTGGGGACCCAGTACTTC. It specifies CASTQQQGLGTQYF.

This chain uses TRBV7-2 with TRBJ1-5; D is ambiguous. The CDR3 runs 12 residues. V dropped 11 bases and J dropped 6 bases, with 14 bases sitting between them. Germline lookup yields CDR1 SGHTA and CDR2 FQGNSA. In DNA, the CDR3 is TGTGCCCCCCACTGGGCAGCTCAGCCCCAGCATTTT. It codes for CAPHWAAQPQHF.